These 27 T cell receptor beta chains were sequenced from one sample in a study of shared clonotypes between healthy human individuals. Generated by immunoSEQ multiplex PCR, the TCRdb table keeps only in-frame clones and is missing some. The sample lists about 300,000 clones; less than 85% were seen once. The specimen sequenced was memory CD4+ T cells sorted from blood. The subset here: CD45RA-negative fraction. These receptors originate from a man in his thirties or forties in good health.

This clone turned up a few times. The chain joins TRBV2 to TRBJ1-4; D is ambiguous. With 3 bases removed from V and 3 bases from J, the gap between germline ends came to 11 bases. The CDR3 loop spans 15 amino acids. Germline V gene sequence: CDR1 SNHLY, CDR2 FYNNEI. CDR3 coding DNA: TGTGCCAGCAGTGACCCAGCGACATCTAATGAAAAACTGTTTTTT. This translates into CASSDPATSNEKLFF.

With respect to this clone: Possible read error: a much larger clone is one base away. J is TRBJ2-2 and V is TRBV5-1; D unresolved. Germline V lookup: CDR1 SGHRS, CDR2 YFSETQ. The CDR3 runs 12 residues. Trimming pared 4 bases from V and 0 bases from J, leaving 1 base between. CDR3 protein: CASSPNTGELFF. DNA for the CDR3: TGCGCCAGCAGCCCGAACACCGGGGAGCTGTTTTTT.

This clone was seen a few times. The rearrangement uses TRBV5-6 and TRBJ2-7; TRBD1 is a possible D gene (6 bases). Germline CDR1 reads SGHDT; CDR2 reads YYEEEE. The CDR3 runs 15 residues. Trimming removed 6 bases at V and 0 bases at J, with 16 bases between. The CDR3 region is CASKLGWDISYEQYF. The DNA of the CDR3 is TGTGCCAGCAAGCTTGGATGGGACATCTCCTACGAGCAGTACTTC.

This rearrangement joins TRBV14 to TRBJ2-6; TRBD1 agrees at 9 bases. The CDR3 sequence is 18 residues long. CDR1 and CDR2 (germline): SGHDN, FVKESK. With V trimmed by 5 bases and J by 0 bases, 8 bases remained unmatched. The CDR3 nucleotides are TGTGCCAGCAGCTATATACAGGGGGCCCACTCTGGGGCCAACGTCCTGACTTTC. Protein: CASSYIQGAHSGANVLTF.

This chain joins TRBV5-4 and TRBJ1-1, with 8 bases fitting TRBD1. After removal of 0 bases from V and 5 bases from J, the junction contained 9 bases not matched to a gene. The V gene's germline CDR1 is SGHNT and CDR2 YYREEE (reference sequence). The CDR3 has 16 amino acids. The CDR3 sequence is CASSLEVSRQGTEAFF. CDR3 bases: TGTGCCAGCAGCTTGGAGGTATCCCGACAGGGGACTGAAGCTTTCTTT.

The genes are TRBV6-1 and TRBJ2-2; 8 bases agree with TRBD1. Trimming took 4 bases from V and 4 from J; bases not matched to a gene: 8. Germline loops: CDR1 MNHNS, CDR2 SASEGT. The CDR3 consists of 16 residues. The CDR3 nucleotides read TGTGCCAGCAGTGTTCGCAGGGGGCGAAGCACCGGGGAGCTGTTTTTT. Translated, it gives CASSVRRGRSTGELFF.

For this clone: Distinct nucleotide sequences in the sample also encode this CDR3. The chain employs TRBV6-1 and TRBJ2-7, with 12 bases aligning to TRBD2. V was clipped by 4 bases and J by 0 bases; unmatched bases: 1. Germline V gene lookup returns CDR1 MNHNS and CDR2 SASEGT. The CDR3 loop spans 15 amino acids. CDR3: CASSVTSGSSYEQYF. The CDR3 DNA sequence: TGTGCCAGCAGTGTGACTAGCGGGAGCTCCTACGAGCAGTACTTC.

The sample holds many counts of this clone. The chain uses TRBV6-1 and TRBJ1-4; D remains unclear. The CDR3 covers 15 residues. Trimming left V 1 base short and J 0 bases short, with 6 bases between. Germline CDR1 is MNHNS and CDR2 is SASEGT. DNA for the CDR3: TGTGCCAGCAGTGAAGGACCCTCAACTAATGAAAAACTGTTTTTT. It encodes CASSEGPSTNEKLFF.

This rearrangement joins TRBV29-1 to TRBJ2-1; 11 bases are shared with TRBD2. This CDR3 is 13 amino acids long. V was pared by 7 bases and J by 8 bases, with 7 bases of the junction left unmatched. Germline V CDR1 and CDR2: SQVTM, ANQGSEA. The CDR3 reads CSDTSGSGHEQFF. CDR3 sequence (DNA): TGCAGCGATACTAGCGGGAGTGGTCATGAGCAGTTCTTC.

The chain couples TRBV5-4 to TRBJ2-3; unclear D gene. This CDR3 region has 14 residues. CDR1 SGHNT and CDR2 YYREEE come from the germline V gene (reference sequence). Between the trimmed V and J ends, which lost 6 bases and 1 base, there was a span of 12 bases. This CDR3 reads CASTPPTRTDTQYF. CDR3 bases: TGTGCCAGCACTCCCCCGACTCGCACAGATACGCAGTATTTT.

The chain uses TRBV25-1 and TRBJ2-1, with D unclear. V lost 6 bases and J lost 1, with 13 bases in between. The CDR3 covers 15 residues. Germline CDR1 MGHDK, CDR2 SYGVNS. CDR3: CASSLGSRSYNEQFF. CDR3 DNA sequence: TGTGCCAGCAGCTTAGGGTCCCGGTCCTACAATGAGCAGTTCTTC.

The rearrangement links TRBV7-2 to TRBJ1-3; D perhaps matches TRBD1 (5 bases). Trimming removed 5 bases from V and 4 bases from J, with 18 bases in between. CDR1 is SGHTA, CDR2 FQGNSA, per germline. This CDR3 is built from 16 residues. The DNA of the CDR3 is TGTGCCAGCAGCAGGGACCCCCGGGTCTCCGGAAACACCATATATTTT. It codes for CASSRDPRVSGNTIYF.

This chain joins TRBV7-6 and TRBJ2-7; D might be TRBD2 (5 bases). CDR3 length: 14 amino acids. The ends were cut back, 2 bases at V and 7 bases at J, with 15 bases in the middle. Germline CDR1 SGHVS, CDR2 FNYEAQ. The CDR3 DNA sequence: TGTGCCAGCAGCTTATTTGAGGGAGCTCAGGAGCAGTACTTC. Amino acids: CASSLFEGAQEQYF.

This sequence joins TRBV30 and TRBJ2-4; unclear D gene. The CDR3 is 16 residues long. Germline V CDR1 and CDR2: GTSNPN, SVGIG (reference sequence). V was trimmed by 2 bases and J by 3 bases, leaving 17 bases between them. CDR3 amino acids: CAWSTLPEAVKNIQYF. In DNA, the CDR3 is TGTGCCTGGAGTACTCTTCCCGAGGCCGTCAAAAACATTCAGTACTTC. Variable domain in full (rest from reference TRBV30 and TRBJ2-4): SQTIHQWPATLVQPVGSPLSLECTVEGTSNPNLYWYRQAAGRGLQLLFYSVGIGQISSEVPQNLSASRPQDRQFILSSKKLLLSDSGFYLCAWSTLPEAVKNIQYFGAGTRLSVL.

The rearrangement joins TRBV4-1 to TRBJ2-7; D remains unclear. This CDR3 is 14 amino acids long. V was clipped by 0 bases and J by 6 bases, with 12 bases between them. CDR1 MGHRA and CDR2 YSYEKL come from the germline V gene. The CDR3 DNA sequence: TGCGCCAGCAGCCAAGAATTACTCATCCGCGAGCAGTACTTC. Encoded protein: CASSQELLIREQYF.

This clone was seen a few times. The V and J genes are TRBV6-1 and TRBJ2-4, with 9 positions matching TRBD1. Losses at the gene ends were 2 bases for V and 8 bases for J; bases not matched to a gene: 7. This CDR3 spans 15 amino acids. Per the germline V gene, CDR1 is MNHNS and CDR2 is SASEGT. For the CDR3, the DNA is TGTGCCAGCAGTGAACTACAGGGGGCCGGGGACATTCAGTACTTC. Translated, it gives CASSELQGAGDIQYF.

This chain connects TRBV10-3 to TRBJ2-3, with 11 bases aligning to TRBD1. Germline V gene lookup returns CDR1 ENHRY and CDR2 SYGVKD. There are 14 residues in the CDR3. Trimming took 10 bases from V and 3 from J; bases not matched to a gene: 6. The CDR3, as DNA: TGTGCCACCCAGGACAGGGGGCAAACAGATACGCAGTATTTT. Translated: CATQDRGQTDTQYF.

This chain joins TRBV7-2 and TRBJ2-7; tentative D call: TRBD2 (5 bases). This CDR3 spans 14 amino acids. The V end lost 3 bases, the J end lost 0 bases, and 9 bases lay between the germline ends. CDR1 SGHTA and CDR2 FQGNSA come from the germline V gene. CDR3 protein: CASSFGIPSYEQYF. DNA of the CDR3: TGTGCCAGCAGCTTCGGGATACCCTCCTACGAGCAGTACTTC.

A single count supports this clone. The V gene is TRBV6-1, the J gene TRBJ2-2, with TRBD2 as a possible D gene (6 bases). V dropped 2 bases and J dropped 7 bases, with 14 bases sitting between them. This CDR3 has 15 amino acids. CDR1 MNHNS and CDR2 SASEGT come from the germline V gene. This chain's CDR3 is CASSEWASVSGELFF. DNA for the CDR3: TGTGCCAGCAGTGAATGGGCTAGCGTCAGCGGGGAGCTGTTTTTT.

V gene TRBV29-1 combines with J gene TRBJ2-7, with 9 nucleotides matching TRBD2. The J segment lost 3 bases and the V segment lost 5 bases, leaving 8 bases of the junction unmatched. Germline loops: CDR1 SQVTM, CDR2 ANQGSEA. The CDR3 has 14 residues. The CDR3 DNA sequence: TGCAGCGTTAGACTAGCGGACTTTAACTACGAGCAGTACTTC. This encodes CSVRLADFNYEQYF.

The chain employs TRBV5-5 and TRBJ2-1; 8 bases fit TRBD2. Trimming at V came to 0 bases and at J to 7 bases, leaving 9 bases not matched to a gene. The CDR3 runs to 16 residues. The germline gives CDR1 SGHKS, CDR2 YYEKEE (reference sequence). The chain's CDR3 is CASSLAGAGGKNEQFF. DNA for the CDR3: TGTGCCAGCAGCTTGGCCGGGGCGGGAGGTAAGAATGAGCAGTTCTTC.

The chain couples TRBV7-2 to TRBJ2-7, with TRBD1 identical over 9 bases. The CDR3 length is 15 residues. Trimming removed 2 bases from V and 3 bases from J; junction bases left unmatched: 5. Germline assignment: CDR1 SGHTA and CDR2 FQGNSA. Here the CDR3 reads CASSLSGTGIYEQYF. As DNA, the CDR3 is TGTGCCAGCAGCTTATCTGGGACAGGGATCTACGAGCAGTACTTC.

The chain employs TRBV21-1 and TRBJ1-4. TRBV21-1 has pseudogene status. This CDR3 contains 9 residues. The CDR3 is CASTEKLFF. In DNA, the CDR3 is TGTGCCAGCACCGAAAAACTGTTTTTT.

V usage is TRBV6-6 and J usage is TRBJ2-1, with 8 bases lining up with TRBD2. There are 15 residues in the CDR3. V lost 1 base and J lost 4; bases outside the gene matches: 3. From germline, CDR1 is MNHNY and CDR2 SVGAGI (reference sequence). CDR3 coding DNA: TGTGCCAGCAGTTACTTAGCGGGAACGTACAATGAGCAGTTCTTC. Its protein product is CASSYLAGTYNEQFF.

DNA for the CDR3: TGTGCCAGCAGCTCCAGACAGGGGGTGGTCGGCTACACCTTC. Protein: CASSSRQGVVGYTF. The chain joins TRBV11-3 to TRBJ1-2; 9 bases align to TRBD1. The V segment lost 4 bases and the J segment 8 bases; nucleotides outside the gene matches: 8. The germline CDR1 and CDR2 sequences are SGHNT and YENEEA. The CDR3 consists of 14 residues.

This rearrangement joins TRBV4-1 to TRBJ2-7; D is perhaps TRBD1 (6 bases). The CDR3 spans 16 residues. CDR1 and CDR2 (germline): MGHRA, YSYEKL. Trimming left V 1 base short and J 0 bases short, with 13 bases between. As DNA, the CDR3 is TGCGCCAGCAGCCAAGTGACAGGTCTCAGCTCCTACGAGCAGTACTTC. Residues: CASSQVTGLSSYEQYF.

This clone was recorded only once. DNA for the CDR3: TGTGCCAGTAGGAATGGCTTAGGAGAGACCCAGTACTTC. Encoded protein: CASRNGLGETQYF. The V call is TRBV19, the J call TRBJ2-5; D is unclear. Trimming left V 6 bases short and J 4 bases short, with 12 bases between. CDR3 length: 13 residues. Germline V CDR1 and CDR2: LNHDA, SQIVND (reference sequence).